One sample yielded the 28 T cell receptor beta chains listed below, sequenced in a study of control samples from healthy donors and cancer patients. Measured with immunoSEQ multiplex PCR; TCRdb has only the in-frame clones, and not every one. The data show around 100,000 clones, with just over 90% seen just once and around 3.5% held by the top ten. The sequenced sample consisted of blood. Source of these receptors: a woman aged 18-29 years in good health.

This clone has only a few counts. V and J are TRBV5-3 and TRBJ1-4; TRBD1 matches at 9 bases. TRBV5-3 is classed as an ORF, of uncertain function. V was clipped by 3 bases and J by 7 bases; unmatched bases: 4. CDR3 length: 14 amino acids. The CDR3 reads CARSSDRGGEKLFF. CDR3 nucleotide sequence: TGTGCCAGAAGCTCGGACAGGGGAGGTGAAAAACTGTTTTTT.

The chain carries TRBV27 and TRBJ1-5; tentatively, D is TRBD1 (5 bases). The germline V gene encodes CDR1 MNHEY and CDR2 SMNVEV (reference sequence). The CDR3 runs to 15 residues. The V gene lost 0 bases and the J gene lost 6 bases, with 12 bases spanning the gap. In DNA, the CDR3 is TGTGCCAGCAGTTTATCGGCGGGGGTGGGTCAGCCCCAGCATTTT. As protein: CASSLSAGVGQPQHF.

V usage is TRBV19 and J usage is TRBJ2-7; possible D gene TRBD1, 5 bases. The germline CDR1 and CDR2 sequences are LNHDA and SQIVND (reference sequence). Trimming stripped 10 bases from V and 6 bases from J, with 19 bases between. This CDR3 is 13 amino acids long. The CDR3 loop reads CATQDTGFSEQYF. In nucleotides, the CDR3 is TGTGCCACTCAGGACACCGGATTCTCCGAGCAGTACTTC.

In its sample, this clone was seen once. CDR3 in DNA: TGTGCCAGTACCGAGGGGGCCGGGGAGCTGTTTTTT. Translation: CASTEGAGELFF. The chain carries TRBV25-1 and TRBJ2-2; D is perhaps TRBD1 (6 bases). The CDR3 has 12 amino acids. V was cut by 9 bases and J by 6 bases, with 11 bases left in between. Germline assignment: CDR1 MGHDK and CDR2 SYGVNS.

This chain's CDR3 is CASSPDGTSGANVLTF. In nucleotides, the CDR3 is TGCGCCAGCAGCCCCGACGGAACCTCTGGGGCCAACGTCCTGACTTTC. The rearrangement joins TRBV5-1 to TRBJ2-6, with no clear D. V dropped 4 bases and J dropped 0 bases, with 11 bases sitting between them. This CDR3 region has 16 residues. Germline CDR1 SGHRS, CDR2 YFSETQ.

This sequence joins TRBV27 and TRBJ2-4; no definite D call. CDR1 MNHEY and CDR2 SMNVEV come from the germline V gene (reference sequence). This CDR3 spans 15 amino acids. V was trimmed by 5 bases and J by 9 bases, leaving 20 bases between them. CDR3 residues: CASSTLPPPHAIQYF. The CDR3 DNA reads as TGTGCCAGCAGTACCCTTCCCCCCCCACACGCCATTCAGTACTTC.

The chain uses TRBV5-1 and TRBJ1-4; D is possibly TRBD1 (5 bases). This CDR3 region has 15 residues. Germline V lookup: CDR1 SGHRS, CDR2 YFSETQ. The V and J ends lost 0 bases and 8 bases respectively, with 14 bases between them. Written as DNA, the CDR3 is TGCGCCAGCAGCTTGGCCGAAAAGAGGGGCGAAAAACTGTTTTTT. It translates to CASSLAEKRGEKLFF.

This clone appeared a single time. The chain uses TRBV11-2 and TRBJ1-2; D gene uncertain. The CDR3 has 14 amino acids. V was cut by 1 base and J by 2 bases, with 8 bases left in between. Germline-derived CDR1 and CDR2 are SGHAT and FQNNGV. The CDR3 sequence is CASSLAGQNYGYTF. The DNA of the CDR3 is TGTGCCAGCAGCTTAGCGGGTCAGAACTATGGCTACACCTTC.

This rearrangement joins TRBV7-6 to TRBJ1-4, with TRBD1 matching 8 bases. The V gene's germline CDR1 is SGHVS and CDR2 FNYEAQ. After removal of 3 bases from V and 4 bases from J, the junction contained 4 bases not matched to a gene. This CDR3 contains 15 residues. CDR3 sequence reads: CASSFLQGGNEKLFF. The CDR3 DNA follows: TGTGCCAGCAGCTTTCTACAGGGGGGTAATGAAAAACTGTTTTTT. Drawing the rest from reference TRBV7-6 and TRBJ1-4, the complete variable domain is GAGVSQSPRYKVTKRGQDVALRCDPISGHVSLYWYRQALGQGPEFLTYFNYEAQQDKSGLPNDRFSAERPEGSISTLTIQRTEQRDSAMYRCASSFLQGGNEKLFFGSGTQLSVL.

The rearrangement uses TRBV7-9 and TRBJ2-5, with 12 positions matching TRBD2. The CDR3 extends over 19 amino acids. J gave up 4 bases and V 5 bases, and 17 bases lay outside the gene matches. CDR1 SEHNR and CDR2 FQNEAQ come from the germline V gene (reference sequence). CDR3 in DNA: TGTGCCAGCAGCGGACGGAAATCTGGACTAGCGGGGATCGGAGAGACCCAGTACTTC. Translated: CASSGRKSGLAGIGETQYF.

V usage is TRBV4-1 and J usage is TRBJ1-2; 9 bases match TRBD1. J gave up 8 bases and V 0 bases, and 7 bases lay outside the gene matches. This CDR3 is 15 amino acids long. Germline V gives CDR1 MGHRA, CDR2 YSYEKL. CDR3 amino acids: CASSQDRGQGDGYTF. In DNA form, the CDR3 reads TGCGCCAGCAGCCAAGATCGGGGACAGGGCGACGGCTACACCTTC.

CDR3 DNA sequence: TGTGCCAGCAGCGTTACCCGGGACAGGTCCCGATCTGGAAACACCATATATTTT. Protein product: CASSVTRDRSRSGNTIYF. This chain links TRBV9 with TRBJ1-3, with 8 bases lining up with TRBD1. CDR3 length: 18 residues. CDR1 SGDLS and CDR2 YYNGEE come from the germline V gene. Unmatched junction bases numbered 11, after V lost 2 bases and J lost 1 base. Drawing the rest from reference TRBV9 and TRBJ1-3, the complete variable domain is DSGVTQTPKHLITATGQRVTLRCSPRSGDLSVYWYQQSLDQGLQFLIQYYNGEERAKGNILERFSAQQFPDLHSELNLSSLELGDSALYFCASSVTRDRSRSGNTIYFGEGSWLTVV.

This clone was counted once. This chain's CDR3 is CASSPRTGGPNYGYTF. CDR3 in DNA: TGTGCCAGCAGTCCCAGGACAGGGGGCCCTAACTATGGCTACACCTTC. The chain combines TRBV27 with TRBJ1-2; TRBD1 matches at 11 bases. Per germline, CDR1 MNHEY and CDR2 SMNVEV (reference sequence). The CDR3 has 16 amino acids. V lost 5 bases to trimming and J lost 0 bases; unmatched junction nucleotides: 5.

The rearrangement joins TRBV14 to TRBJ2-2; D ambiguous. The CDR3 contains 13 residues. V lost 4 bases, J lost 6 bases, and 9 bases lay in between. CDR1 and CDR2 (germline): SGHDN, FVKESK. CDR3 bases: TGTGCCAGCAGCCCTTTAGTCTCCGGGGAGCTGTTTTTT. Protein sequence: CASSPLVSGELFF.

Only one count was recorded for this clone. This CDR3 is CSAGTGSEQYF. CDR3 in DNA: TGCAGTGCTGGGACAGGGTCAGAGCAGTACTTC. This chain uses TRBV20-1 with TRBJ2-7, with 9 bases matching TRBD1. Germline V CDR1 and CDR2: DFQATT, SNEGSKA (reference sequence). This CDR3 is built from 11 residues. The V and J ends lost 5 bases and 7 bases, in that order; junction bases with no gene match: 3.

The chain joins TRBV11-2 to TRBJ1-2; TRBD1 might be the D (5 bases). CDR3 length: 14 amino acids. Per the germline V gene, CDR1 is SGHAT and CDR2 is FQNNGV. Trimming cost V 5 bases and J 7 bases, with 17 bases left between them. Here the CDR3 reads CASSHMGGLFGYTF. As DNA, the CDR3 is TGTGCCAGCAGCCACATGGGGGGGTTGTTTGGCTACACCTTC.

The chain has TRBV6-4 and TRBJ1-2; 7 bases are shared with TRBD1. Germline loops: CDR1 MRHNA, CDR2 SNTAGT. The V segment lost 8 bases and the J segment 1 base; nucleotides outside the gene matches: 4. This CDR3 spans 13 amino acids. In nucleotides, the CDR3 is TGTGCCAGCCGGGACAGCCTTAACTATGGCTACACCTTC. Translated: CASRDSLNYGYTF.

The chain combines TRBV24-1 with TRBJ1-4; 8 bases agree with TRBD1. Germline V gene data show CDR1 as KGHDR and CDR2 as SFDVKD. The CDR3 totals 13 residues. Trimming at V came to 9 bases and at J to 4 bases, leaving 3 bases not matched to a gene. CDR3 residues: CATQGAGNEKLFF. The CDR3 bases are TGTGCCACCCAGGGGGCAGGTAATGAAAAACTGTTTTTT.

This chain uses TRBV19 with TRBJ1-3, with D possibly matching TRBD1 (6 bases). The germline CDR1 and CDR2 sequences are LNHDA and SQIVND (reference sequence). This CDR3 comprises 17 residues. The V end was cut by 3 bases, the J end by 0 bases, with 15 bases between. This CDR3 reads CASSIVSTDSSGNTIYF. The CDR3 DNA is TGTGCCAGTAGTATTGTGAGTACGGACAGCTCTGGAAACACCATATATTTT.

The chain has TRBV6-5 and TRBJ2-1; TRBD1 matches at 7 bases. The length of the CDR3 is 15 residues. The germline V gene has CDR1 MNHEY and CDR2 SVGAGI. The V segment lost 6 bases and the J segment 1 base; nucleotides outside the gene matches: 6. CDR3: CASRIRQGSYNEQFF. CDR3 in DNA: TGTGCCAGCAGGATCCGACAGGGATCCTACAATGAGCAGTTCTTC.

The chain employs TRBV5-1 and TRBJ1-1, with TRBD1 matching over 7 bases. Losses at the gene ends were 2 bases for V and 0 bases for J; bases not matched to a gene: 7. The CDR3 has 16 residues. CDR1 and CDR2 from the germline V gene are SGHRS and YFSETQ. CDR3 region: CASSFDRVSLNTEAFF. As DNA, the CDR3 is TGCGCCAGCAGCTTTGACAGGGTGTCCCTGAACACTGAAGCTTTCTTT.

The chain is built from TRBV19 and TRBJ2-6, with D possibly matching TRBD2 (6 bases). Germline values: CDR1 LNHDA, CDR2 SQIVND (reference sequence). There are 18 residues in the CDR3. V shed 3 bases and J shed 0 bases, with 15 bases lying between them. The CDR3 here is CASSIGGNTGSGANVLTF. In DNA form, the CDR3 reads TGTGCCAGTAGTATTGGAGGGAATACGGGCTCTGGGGCCAACGTCCTGACTTTC.

The chain joins TRBV18 to TRBJ2-7; D might be TRBD1 (5 bases). V was clipped by 6 bases and J by 0 bases, with 6 bases between them. The germline V gene encodes CDR1 KGHSH and CDR2 LQKENI. This CDR3 is built from 12 residues. The CDR3, as DNA: TGTGCCAGCTCGACAGCCTCCTACGAGCAGTACTTC. This codes for CASSTASYEQYF.

The chain has TRBV6-6 and TRBJ1-1, with D perhaps TRBD1 (5 bases). Trimming left V 0 bases short and J 1 base short, with 6 bases between. CDR1 MNHNY and CDR2 SVGAGI come from the germline V gene (reference sequence). This CDR3 contains 14 residues. The CDR3 region is CASSYSGGNTEAFF. CDR3 bases: TGTGCCAGCAGTTACTCGGGGGGGAACACTGAAGCTTTCTTT.

This chain joins TRBV5-4 and TRBJ1-2, with 11 bases fitting TRBD1. The length of the CDR3 is 14 residues. CDR1 is SGHNT, CDR2 YYREEE, per germline (reference sequence). Trimming at V came to 4 bases and at J to 8 bases, leaving 7 bases not matched to a gene. CDR3 coding DNA: TGTGCCAGCAGCATACGGGACAGGGGGGACGGCTACACCTTC. Translating gives CASSIRDRGDGYTF.

The chain is built from TRBV7-6 and TRBJ1-2; TRBD1 aligns across 9 bases. This CDR3 has 15 residues. After removal of 2 bases from V and 2 bases from J, the junction contained 3 bases not matched to a gene. Germline V lookup: CDR1 SGHVS, CDR2 FNYEAQ. The CDR3 DNA follows: TGTGCCAGCAGCTTAATGGACAGGGGAAACTATGGCTACACCTTC. It codes for CASSLMDRGNYGYTF.

The chain has TRBV6-6 and TRBJ1-2; the match to TRBD1 covers 8 bases. With V trimmed by 5 bases and J by 3 bases, 8 bases remained unmatched. Germline-derived CDR1 and CDR2 are MNHNY and SVGAGI (reference sequence). The CDR3 contains 15 residues. In nucleotides, the CDR3 is TGTGCCAGCAGTCCCCGGACAGGGCGGGACTATGGCTACACCTTC. It translates to CASSPRTGRDYGYTF.

The chain is built from TRBV7-3 and TRBJ2-3; possibly TRBD1 or TRBD2 for D (5 bases each). Between the trimmed V and J ends, which lost 3 bases and 0 bases, there was a span of 13 bases. Germline V gene data show CDR1 as SGHTA and CDR2 as FQGTGA. The CDR3 runs to 16 residues. CDR3 sequence (DNA): TGTGCCAGCAGCTTGGCCGGGACCCCTAGCACAGATACGCAGTATTTT. It codes for CASSLAGTPSTDTQYF.